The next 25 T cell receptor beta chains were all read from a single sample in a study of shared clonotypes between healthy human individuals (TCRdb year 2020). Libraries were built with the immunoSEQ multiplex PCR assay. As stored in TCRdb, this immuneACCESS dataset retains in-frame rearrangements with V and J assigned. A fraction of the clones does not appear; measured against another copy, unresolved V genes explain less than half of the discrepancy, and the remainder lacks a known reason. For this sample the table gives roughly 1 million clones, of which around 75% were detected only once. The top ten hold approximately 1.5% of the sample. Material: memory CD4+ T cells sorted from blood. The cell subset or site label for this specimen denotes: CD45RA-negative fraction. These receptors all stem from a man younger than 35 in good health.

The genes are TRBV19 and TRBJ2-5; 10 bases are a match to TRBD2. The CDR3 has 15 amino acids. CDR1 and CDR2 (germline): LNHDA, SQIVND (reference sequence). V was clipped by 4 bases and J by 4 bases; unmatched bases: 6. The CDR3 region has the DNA TGTGCCAGTAGTACATTAGCGGGAGGTGGAGAGACCCAGTACTTC. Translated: CASSTLAGGGETQYF.

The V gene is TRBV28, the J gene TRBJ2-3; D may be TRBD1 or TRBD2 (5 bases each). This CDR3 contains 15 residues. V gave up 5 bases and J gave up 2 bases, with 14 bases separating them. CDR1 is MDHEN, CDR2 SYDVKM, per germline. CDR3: CASSPGTGDTDTQYF. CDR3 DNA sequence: TGTGCCAGCAGTCCCGGGACGGGTGACACAGATACGCAGTATTTT.

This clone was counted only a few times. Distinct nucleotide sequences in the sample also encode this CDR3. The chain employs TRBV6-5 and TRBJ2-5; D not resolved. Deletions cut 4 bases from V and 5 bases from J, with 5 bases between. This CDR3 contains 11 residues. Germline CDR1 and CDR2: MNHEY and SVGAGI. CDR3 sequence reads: CASSSRETQYF. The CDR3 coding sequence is TGTGCCAGCAGTTCCCGGGAGACCCAGTACTTC.

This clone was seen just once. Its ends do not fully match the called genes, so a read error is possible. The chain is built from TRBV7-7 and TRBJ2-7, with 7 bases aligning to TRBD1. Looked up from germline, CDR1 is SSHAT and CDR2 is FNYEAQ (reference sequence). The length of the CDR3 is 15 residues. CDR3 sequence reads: CASSLNPTGAYEQYF. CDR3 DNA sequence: TGTGCTAGCAGCTTAAACCCTACAGGGGCCTACGAGCAGTACTTC.

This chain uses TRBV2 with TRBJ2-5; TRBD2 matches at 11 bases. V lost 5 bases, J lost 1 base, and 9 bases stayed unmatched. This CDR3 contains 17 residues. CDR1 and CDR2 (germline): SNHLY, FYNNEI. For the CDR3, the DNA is TGTGCCAGCAGTCTCCTACGTAGCGGGGGGGGCCAAGAGACCCAGTACTTC. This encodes CASSLLRSGGGQETQYF.

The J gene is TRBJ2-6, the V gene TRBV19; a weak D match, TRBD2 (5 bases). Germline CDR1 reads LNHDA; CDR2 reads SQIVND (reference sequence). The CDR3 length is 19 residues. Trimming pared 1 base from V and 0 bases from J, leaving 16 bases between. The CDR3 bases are TGTGCCAGTAGTATAGGGGTGAGGACTGCTGTCTCTGGGGCCAACGTCCTGACTTTC. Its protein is CASSIGVRTAVSGANVLTF.

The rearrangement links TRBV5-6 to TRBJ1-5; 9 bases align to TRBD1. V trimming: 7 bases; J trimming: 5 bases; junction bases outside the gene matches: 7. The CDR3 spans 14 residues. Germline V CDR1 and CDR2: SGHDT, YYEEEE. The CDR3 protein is CASARTGDYQPQHF. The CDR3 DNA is TGTGCCAGCGCTCGGACAGGGGATTATCAGCCCCAGCATTTT.

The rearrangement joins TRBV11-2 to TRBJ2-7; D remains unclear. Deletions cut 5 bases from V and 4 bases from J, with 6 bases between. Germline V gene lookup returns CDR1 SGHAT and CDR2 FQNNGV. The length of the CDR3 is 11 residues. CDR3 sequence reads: CASSPFYEQYF. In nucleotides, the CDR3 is TGTGCCAGCAGCCCTTTTTACGAGCAGTACTTC.

CDR3 sequence (DNA): TGTGCCAGCAGTCCCACAGGGGCCCTGTTTAAGGAGCAGTACTTC. Translating gives CASSPTGALFKEQYF. V usage is TRBV28 and J usage is TRBJ2-7, with TRBD1 matching over 7 bases. J lost 7 bases, V lost 5 bases, and 14 bases had no gene match. The CDR3 covers 15 residues. The germline CDR1 and CDR2 sequences are MDHEN and SYDVKM.

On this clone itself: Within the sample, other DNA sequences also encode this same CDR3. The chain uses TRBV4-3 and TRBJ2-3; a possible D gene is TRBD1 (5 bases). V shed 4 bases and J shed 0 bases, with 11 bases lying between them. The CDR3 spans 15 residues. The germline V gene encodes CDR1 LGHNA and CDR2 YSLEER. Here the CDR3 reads CASSRRTPSTDTQYF. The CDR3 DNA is TGCGCCAGCAGCCGTCGGACACCTAGCACAGATACGCAGTATTTT.

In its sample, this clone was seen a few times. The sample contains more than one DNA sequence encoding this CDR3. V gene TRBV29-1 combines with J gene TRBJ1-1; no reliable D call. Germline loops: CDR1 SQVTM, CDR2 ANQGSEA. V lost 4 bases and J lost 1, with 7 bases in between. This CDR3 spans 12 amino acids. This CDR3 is CSVVRTNTEAFF. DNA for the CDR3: TGCAGCGTTGTCAGAACGAACACTGAAGCTTTCTTT.

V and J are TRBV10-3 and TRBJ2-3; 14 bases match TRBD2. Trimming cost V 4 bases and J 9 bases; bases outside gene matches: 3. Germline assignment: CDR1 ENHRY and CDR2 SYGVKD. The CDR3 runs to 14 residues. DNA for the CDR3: TGTGCCATCAGTGGGACTAGCGGGGGGATGACGCAGTATTTT. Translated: CAISGTSGGMTQYF.

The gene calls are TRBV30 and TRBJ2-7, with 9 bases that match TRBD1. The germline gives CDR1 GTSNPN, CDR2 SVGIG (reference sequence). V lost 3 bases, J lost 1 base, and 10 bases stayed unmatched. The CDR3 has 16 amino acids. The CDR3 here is CAWRGQGQRSSYEQYF. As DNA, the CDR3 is TGTGCCTGGAGGGGACAGGGACAGCGGTCTTCCTACGAGCAGTACTTC.

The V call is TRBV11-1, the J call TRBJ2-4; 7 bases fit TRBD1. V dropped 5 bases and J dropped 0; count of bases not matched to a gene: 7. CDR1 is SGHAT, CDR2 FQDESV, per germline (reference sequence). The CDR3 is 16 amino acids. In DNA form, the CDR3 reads TGTGCCAGCAGCCCGACAGGGAAGCTAGCCAAAAACATTCAGTACTTC. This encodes CASSPTGKLAKNIQYF.

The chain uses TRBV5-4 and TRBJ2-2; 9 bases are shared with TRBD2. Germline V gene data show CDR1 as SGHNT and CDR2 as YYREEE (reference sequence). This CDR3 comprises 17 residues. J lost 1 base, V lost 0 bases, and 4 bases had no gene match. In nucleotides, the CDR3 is TGTGCCAGCAGCTTGGTCCCTAGCGGGGTGAACACCGGGGAGCTGTTTTTT. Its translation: CASSLVPSGVNTGELFF. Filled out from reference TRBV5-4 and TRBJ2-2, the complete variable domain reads ETGVTQSPTHLIKTRGQQVTLRCSSQSGHNTVSWYQQALGQGPQFIFQYYREEENGRGNFPPRFSGLQFPNYSSELNVNALELDDSALYLCASSLVPSGVNTGELFFGEGSRLTVL.

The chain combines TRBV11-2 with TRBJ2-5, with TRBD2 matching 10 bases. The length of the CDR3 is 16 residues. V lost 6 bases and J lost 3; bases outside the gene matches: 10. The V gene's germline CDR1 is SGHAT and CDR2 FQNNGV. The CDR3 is CASRLTSGVRKETQYF. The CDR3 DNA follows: TGTGCCAGCAGACTTACTAGCGGGGTCAGAAAAGAGACCCAGTACTTC.

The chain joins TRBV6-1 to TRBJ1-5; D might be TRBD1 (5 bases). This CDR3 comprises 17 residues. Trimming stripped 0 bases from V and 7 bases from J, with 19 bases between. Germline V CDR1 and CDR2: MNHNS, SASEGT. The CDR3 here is CASSEASPQGSKQPQHF. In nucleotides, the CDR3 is TGTGCCAGCAGTGAAGCGAGCCCTCAGGGCTCCAAGCAGCCCCAGCATTTT.

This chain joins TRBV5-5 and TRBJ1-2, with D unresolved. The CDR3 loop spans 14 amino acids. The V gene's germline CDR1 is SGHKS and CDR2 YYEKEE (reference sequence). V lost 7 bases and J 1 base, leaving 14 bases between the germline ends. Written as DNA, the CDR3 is TGTGCCAGCGCCTTGAGACTGTTTAACTATGGCTACACCTTC. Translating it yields CASALRLFNYGYTF.

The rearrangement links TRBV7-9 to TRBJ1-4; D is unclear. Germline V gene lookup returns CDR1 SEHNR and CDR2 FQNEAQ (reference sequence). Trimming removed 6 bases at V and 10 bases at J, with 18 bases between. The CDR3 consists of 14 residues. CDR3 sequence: CASRAGSLDGKLFF. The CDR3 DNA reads TGTGCCAGCAGAGCAGGCAGCTTAGACGGAAAACTGTTTTTT.

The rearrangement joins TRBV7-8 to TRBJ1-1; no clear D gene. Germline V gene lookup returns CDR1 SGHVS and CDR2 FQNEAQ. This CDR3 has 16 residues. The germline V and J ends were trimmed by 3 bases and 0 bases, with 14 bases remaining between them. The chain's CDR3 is CASSLEARTLNTEAFF. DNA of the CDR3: TGTGCCAGCAGCTTGGAGGCCAGAACATTGAACACTGAAGCTTTCTTT.

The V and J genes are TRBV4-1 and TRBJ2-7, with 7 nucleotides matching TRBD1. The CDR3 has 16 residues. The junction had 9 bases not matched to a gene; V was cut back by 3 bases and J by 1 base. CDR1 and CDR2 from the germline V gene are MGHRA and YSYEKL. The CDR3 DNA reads TGCGCCAGCAGCCATTCCCCTCTGGGACAGTCCTACGAGCAGTACTTC. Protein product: CASSHSPLGQSYEQYF.

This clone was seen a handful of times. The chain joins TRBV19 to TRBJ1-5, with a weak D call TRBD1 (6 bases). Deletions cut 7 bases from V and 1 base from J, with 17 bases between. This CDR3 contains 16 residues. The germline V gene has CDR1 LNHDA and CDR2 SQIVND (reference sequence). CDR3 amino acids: CASKMRGAQSNQPQHF. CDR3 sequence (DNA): TGTGCCAGTAAAATGCGGGGGGCGCAGAGCAATCAGCCCCAGCATTTT.

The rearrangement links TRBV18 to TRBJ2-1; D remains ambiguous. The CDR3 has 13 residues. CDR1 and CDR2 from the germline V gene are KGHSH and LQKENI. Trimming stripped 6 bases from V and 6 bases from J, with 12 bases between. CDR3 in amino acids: CASSTVWGNEQFF. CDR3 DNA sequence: TGTGCCAGCTCCACCGTATGGGGCAATGAGCAGTTCTTC. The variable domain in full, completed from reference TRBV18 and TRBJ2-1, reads NAGVMQNPRHLVRRRGQEARLRCSPMKGHSHVYWYRQLPEEGLKFMVYLQKENIIDESGMPKERFSAEFPKEGPSILRIQQVVRGDSAAYFCASSTVWGNEQFFGPGTRLTVL.

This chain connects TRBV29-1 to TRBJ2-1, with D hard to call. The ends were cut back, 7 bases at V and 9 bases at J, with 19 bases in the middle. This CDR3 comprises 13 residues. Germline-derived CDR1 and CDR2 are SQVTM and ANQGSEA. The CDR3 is CSASSPRPGEQFF. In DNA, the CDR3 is TGCAGCGCTTCCTCCCCCCGCCCGGGTGAGCAGTTCTTC.

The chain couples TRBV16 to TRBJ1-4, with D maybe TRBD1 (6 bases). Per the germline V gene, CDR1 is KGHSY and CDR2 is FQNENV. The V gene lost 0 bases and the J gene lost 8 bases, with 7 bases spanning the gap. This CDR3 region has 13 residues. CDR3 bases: TGTGCCAGCAGCCAATCAAGGGGGGAAAAACTGTTTTTT. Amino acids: CASSQSRGEKLFF.